This T cell receptor (beta chain) comes out of a study of blood T cells in healthy people across ages. Notes on the study in general: Across samples, TCR beta diversity tracked strongly with naive T cell percentage. Relative to aged donors, long-lived donors carried more naive CD4+ cells and displayed higher diversity.

Only a few counts were recorded for this clonotype. As yet, its antigen is unknown. Germline CDR1 and CDR2: DFQATT and SNEGSKA (reference sequence). There are 12 residues in the CDR3. A J-beta primer mix and a sample-barcoded 5' primer were used in a second PCR of roughly 6 to 12 cycles. TCRdb reprocessed the 5' RACE reads via MiXCR and lists one record per CDR3 protein. Among roughly 800,000 distinct CDR3 sequences, nearly 60% were seen once, and the ten largest hold 20% to 25%. The draw of peripheral blood yielded approximately 10 milliliters from each donor. The chain joins TRBV20-1 to TRBJ2-5; unclear D gene. The J call is doubtful: the DNA matches TRBJ2-7 better. The TCR comes from a man aged 30 to 39 in good health. Input material: blood. CDR3 sequence reads: CSAASVTYEQYF. The CDR3 region has the DNA TGCAGTGCGGCTAGTGTGACCTACGAGCAGTACTTC.